These 24 T cell receptor beta chains were all obtained from the same sample, sequenced in a study of blood T cell repertoires in COVID-19. Generated by immunoSEQ multiplex PCR, the TCRdb table keeps only in-frame clones and is missing some. The sample has more than 350,000 clones; about 90% are singletons. Specimen: peripheral blood. The receptors derive from a woman aged 30 to 39 with COVID-19, enrolled during active disease.

J is TRBJ2-7 and V is TRBV5-6; TRBD2 aligns across 9 bases. This CDR3 contains 17 residues. The V gene's germline CDR1 is SGHDT and CDR2 YYEEEE. J was trimmed by 6 bases and V by 0 bases; bases with no gene match: 13. The CDR3 reads CASSLAGLAGDLSEQYV. The CDR3 nucleotides read TGTGCCAGCAGCTTGGCGGGGTTAGCGGGGGACCTTAGCGAGCAGTACGTC.

The chain uses TRBV25-1 and TRBJ1-4; a weak D match, TRBD1 (6 bases). V shed 3 bases and J shed 7 bases, with 12 bases lying between them. CDR3 length: 14 residues. Germline-derived CDR1 and CDR2 are MGHDK and SYGVNS. The CDR3 sequence is CASSETGWGEKLFF. The CDR3 coding sequence is TGTGCCAGCAGTGAGACAGGATGGGGTGAAAAACTGTTTTTT. Full variable domain (missing parts from reference TRBV25-1 and TRBJ1-4): EADIYQTPRYLVIGTGKKITLECSQTMGHDKMYWYQQDPGMELHLIHYSYGVNSTEKGDLSSESTVSRIRTEHFPLTLESARPSHTSQYLCASSETGWGEKLFFGSGTQLSVL.

The chain employs TRBV9 and TRBJ1-4; D gene uncertain. The ends were cut back, 3 bases at V and 8 bases at J, with 11 bases in the middle. The CDR3 has 13 amino acids. The germline V gene encodes CDR1 SGDLS and CDR2 YYNGEE. The CDR3 coding sequence is TGTGCCAGCAGCGCCACCCCGGGGGAAAAACTGTTTTTT. It yields the protein CASSATPGEKLFF.

The chain employs TRBV6-5 and TRBJ2-1; possible D gene TRBD1, 5 bases. Germline V gives CDR1 MNHEY, CDR2 SVGAGI. The CDR3 runs 13 residues. V lost 0 bases and J lost 9, with 9 bases in between. The DNA for the CDR3 is TGTGCCAGCAGTTACTCAGGGGTTGGTGAGCAGTTCTTC. Protein: CASSYSGVGEQFF.

The chain uses TRBV19 and TRBJ2-1, with TRBD1 as a possible D gene (6 bases). Trimming removed 3 bases at V and 4 bases at J, with 10 bases between. Germline CDR1 LNHDA, CDR2 SQIVND (reference sequence). This CDR3 is built from 14 residues. DNA of the CDR3: TGTGCCAGTAGTATTAAGACAGGTTACAATGAGCAGTTCTTC. This gives the protein CASSIKTGYNEQFF.

This clone was seen a few times. This rearrangement joins TRBV6-2 or TRBV6-3 to TRBJ1-4; TRBD1 aligns across 8 bases. The trim removed 0 bases at V and 6 bases at J, leaving 6 bases unmatched. This CDR3 spans 16 amino acids. Germline V gene data show CDR1 as MNHEY and CDR2 as SVGEGT. This CDR3 is CASSYSRKQGDEKLFF. CDR3 in DNA: TGTGCCAGCAGTTACTCGAGAAAACAGGGGGATGAAAAACTGTTTTTT.

The CDR3, as DNA: TGTGCCAGTACCCTAGCGGGGGGGTTGTACAATGAGCAGTTCTTC. Amino acid sequence: CASTLAGGLYNEQFF. The V and J genes are TRBV19 and TRBJ2-1, with 12 bases aligning to TRBD2. J was trimmed by 4 bases and V by 7 bases; bases with no gene match: 5. This CDR3 is 15 amino acids long. Germline CDR1 is LNHDA and CDR2 is SQIVND (reference sequence).

This clone was seen once. The V gene is TRBV4-3, the J gene TRBJ2-2, with a possible D match to TRBD1 (7 bases). Germline CDR1 and CDR2: LGHNA and YSLEER. The CDR3 extends over 13 amino acids. Trimming stripped 4 bases from V and 7 bases from J, with 10 bases between. This CDR3 is CASSPRGDGELFF. The CDR3 DNA reads TGCGCCAGCAGCCCCAGGGGGGACGGGGAGCTGTTTTTT.

This chain joins TRBV9 and TRBJ2-1; D may be TRBD2 (5 bases). Germline CDR1 and CDR2: SGDLS and YYNGEE. This CDR3 is 16 amino acids long. The V gene lost 0 bases and the J gene lost 10 bases, with 20 bases spanning the gap. The CDR3 reads CASSVDEGGPQHEQFF. Here the CDR3 DNA reads TGTGCCAGCAGCGTAGATGAGGGCGGACCCCAGCACGAGCAGTTCTTC.

The chain carries TRBV7-9 and TRBJ2-5, with 7 bases identical to TRBD1. The CDR3 is 14 residues long. Unmatched junction bases numbered 8, after V lost 5 bases and J lost 5 bases. CDR1 and CDR2 (germline): SEHNR, FQNEAQ (reference sequence). CDR3 DNA sequence: TGTGCCAGCAGCGATAACAGGGGATGGGAGACCCAGTACTTC. Translating gives CASSDNRGWETQYF.

This rearrangement joins TRBV5-6 to TRBJ2-2; 7 bases agree with TRBD2. Germline V lookup: CDR1 SGHDT, CDR2 YYEEEE. The ends lost 0 bases at V and 4 bases at J; junction bases unmatched: 6. The CDR3 is 16 residues long. CDR3 in amino acids: CASSLDGRIFTGELFF. CDR3 sequence (DNA): TGTGCCAGCAGCTTGGACGGGAGGATTTTCACCGGGGAGCTGTTTTTT.

The rearrangement uses TRBV19 and TRBJ1-2; TRBD1 is a possible D gene (6 bases). Germline CDR1 LNHDA, CDR2 SQIVND (reference sequence). V lost 7 bases, J lost 6 bases, and 24 bases lay in between. This CDR3 comprises 16 residues. CDR3 nucleotide sequence: TGTGCCAGTACCTCCAGAGTAGGGGGGGCAGGGAATGGCTACACCTTC. Translated, it gives CASTSRVGGAGNGYTF.

CDR3: CASSEREAGELFF. The CDR3 nucleotides read TGTGCCAGCAGTGAAAGGGAGGCCGGGGAGCTGTTTTTT. The V and J genes are TRBV25-1 and TRBJ2-2, with D possibly being TRBD2 (6 bases). CDR3 length: 13 residues. The germline V gene has CDR1 MGHDK and CDR2 SYGVNS. The V and J ends lost 2 bases and 6 bases respectively, with 7 bases between them. Looking up the rest from reference TRBV25-1 and TRBJ2-2 gives the full variable domain: EADIYQTPRYLVIGTGKKITLECSQTMGHDKMYWYQQDPGMELHLIHYSYGVNSTEKGDLSSESTVSRIRTEHFPLTLESARPSHTSQYLCASSEREAGELFFGEGSRLTVL.

The sample holds one count of this clone. The chain couples TRBV4-1 to TRBJ2-3; weak D call: TRBD2 (6 bases). V dropped 4 bases and J dropped 4 bases, with 18 bases sitting between them. CDR3 length equals 16 residues. The germline V gene encodes CDR1 MGHRA and CDR2 YSYEKL. CDR3 region: CASSPLGTGLSDTQYF. CDR3 nucleotide sequence: TGCGCCAGCAGCCCGCTGGGGACTGGGCTTTCAGATACGCAGTATTTT.

V usage is TRBV11-2 and J usage is TRBJ1-4; tentative D call: TRBD1 (5 bases). The CDR3 length is 15 residues. Germline V gene lookup returns CDR1 SGHAT and CDR2 FQNNGV. Trimming stripped 3 bases from V and 1 base from J, with 9 bases between. The CDR3 DNA reads as TGTGCCAGCAGCTTGCGGGGGGGAACTAATGAAAAACTGTTTTTT. Protein product: CASSLRGGTNEKLFF.

This sequence joins TRBV11-2 and TRBJ2-2; D not resolved. CDR1 is SGHAT, CDR2 FQNNGV, per germline. CDR3 length: 14 residues. Deletions cut 10 bases from V and 1 base from J, with 13 bases between. CDR3 protein: CANSRGGNTGELFF. The CDR3 region has the DNA TGTGCCAACTCCCGTGGCGGGAACACCGGGGAGCTGTTTTTT.

This chain joins TRBV27 and TRBJ2-3; maybe TRBD2 (5 bases). This CDR3 is 12 amino acids long. Germline V lookup: CDR1 MNHEY, CDR2 SMNVEV (reference sequence). The ends were cut back, 6 bases at V and 2 bases at J, with 6 bases in the middle. The CDR3 nucleotides are TGTGCCAGCAGCGGGGTCACAGATACGCAGTATTTT. Translation: CASSGVTDTQYF.

The chain has TRBV4-3 and TRBJ1-2, with D possibly matching TRBD1 (5 bases). The germline CDR1 and CDR2 sequences are LGHNA and YSLEER. The ends were cut back, 6 bases at V and 6 bases at J, with 20 bases in the middle. The CDR3 sequence is 15 residues long. DNA of the CDR3: TGCGCCAGCAGTCAAACTGCAGGGCAGAACGATGGCTACACCTTC. This encodes CASSQTAGQNDGYTF.

The chain recombines TRBV7-9 with TRBJ2-2; 12 nucleotides agree with TRBD1. This CDR3 region has 16 residues. The V segment lost 5 bases and the J segment 7 bases; nucleotides outside the gene matches: 8. In germline, CDR1 is SEHNR, CDR2 FQNEAQ (reference sequence). The CDR3 spells CASSQSGQGASGELFF. DNA for the CDR3: TGTGCCAGCAGCCAATCGGGACAGGGGGCTAGCGGGGAGCTGTTTTTT.

V and J are TRBV28 and TRBJ1-1; perhaps TRBD1 as D (5 bases). The germline V gene has CDR1 MDHEN and CDR2 SYDVKM. V lost 5 bases, J lost 2 bases, and 15 bases lay in between. The CDR3 has 15 amino acids. The CDR3 region is CASSLPERGNTEAFF. The CDR3 nucleotides read TGTGCCAGCAGTCTCCCCGAAAGGGGAAACACTGAAGCTTTCTTT.

The chain employs TRBV29-1 and TRBJ1-2; no firm D call. The CDR3 is made up of 13 amino acids. V was trimmed by 2 bases and J by 6 bases, leaving 13 bases between them. Germline lookup yields CDR1 SQVTM and CDR2 ANQGSEA. The CDR3 DNA follows: TGCAGCGTTGAACTCCGGGATTGGGATGGCTACACCTTC. It specifies CSVELRDWDGYTF. Supplemented by reference TRBV29-1 and TRBJ1-2, the full variable domain reads SAVISQKPSRDICQRGTSLTIQCQVDSQVTMMFWYRQQPGQSLTLIATANQGSEATYESGFVIDKFPISRPNLTFSTLTVSNMSPEDSSIYLCSVELRDWDGYTFGSGTRLTVV.

The rearrangement links TRBV7-2 to TRBJ1-4, with a tentative D call TRBD1 (5 bases). The V end lost 1 base, the J end lost 7 bases, and 13 bases lay between the germline ends. Germline V gene sequence: CDR1 SGHTA, CDR2 FQGNSA. CDR3 size: 15 residues. Here the CDR3 reads CASSLVRGLSEKLFF. Here the CDR3 DNA reads TGTGCCAGCAGCTTAGTTAGGGGCTTGAGTGAAAAACTGTTTTTT.

CDR3 region: CASSTGQGINNEQFF. The DNA for the CDR3 is TGTGCCAGCAGCACGGGACAGGGTATAAACAATGAGCAGTTCTTC. The chain carries TRBV11-2 and TRBJ2-1; 9 bases are shared with TRBD1. The CDR3 is 15 amino acids. J lost 5 bases, V lost 5 bases, and 7 bases had no gene match. The germline V gene has CDR1 SGHAT and CDR2 FQNNGV.

This sequence joins TRBV6-5 and TRBJ2-3; D gene uncertain. Germline-derived CDR1 and CDR2 are MNHEY and SVGAGI. The CDR3 is made up of 14 amino acids. V was clipped by 0 bases and J by 0 bases, with 4 bases between them. The CDR3 DNA is TGTGCCAGCAGTTACTCCCAGAGCACAGATACGCAGTATTTT. Residues: CASSYSQSTDTQYF.